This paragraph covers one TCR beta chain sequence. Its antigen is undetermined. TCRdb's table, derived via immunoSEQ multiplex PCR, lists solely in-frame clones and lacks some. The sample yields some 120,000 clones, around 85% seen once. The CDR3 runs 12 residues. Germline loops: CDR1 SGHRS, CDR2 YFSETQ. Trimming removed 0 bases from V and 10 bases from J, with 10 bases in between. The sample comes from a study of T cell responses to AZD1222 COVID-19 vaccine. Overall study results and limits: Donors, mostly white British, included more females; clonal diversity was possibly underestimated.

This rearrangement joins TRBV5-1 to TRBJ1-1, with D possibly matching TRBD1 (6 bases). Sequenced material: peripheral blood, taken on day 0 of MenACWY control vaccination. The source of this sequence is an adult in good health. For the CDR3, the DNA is TGCGCCAGCAGCTTGGTTGGGGGGGCAGCTTTCTTT. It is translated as CASSLVGGAAFF.